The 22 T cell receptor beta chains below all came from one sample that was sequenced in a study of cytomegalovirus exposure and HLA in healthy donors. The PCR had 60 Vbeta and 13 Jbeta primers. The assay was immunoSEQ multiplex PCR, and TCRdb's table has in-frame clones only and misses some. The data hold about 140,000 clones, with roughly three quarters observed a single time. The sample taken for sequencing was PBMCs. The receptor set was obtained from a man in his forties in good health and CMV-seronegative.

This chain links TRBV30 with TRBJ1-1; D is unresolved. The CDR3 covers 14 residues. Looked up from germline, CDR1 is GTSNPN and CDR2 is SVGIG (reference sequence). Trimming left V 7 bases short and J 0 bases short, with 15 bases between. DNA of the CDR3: TGTGCCTCCACAGACATTCCCATGAACACTGAAGCTTTCTTT. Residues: CASTDIPMNTEAFF.

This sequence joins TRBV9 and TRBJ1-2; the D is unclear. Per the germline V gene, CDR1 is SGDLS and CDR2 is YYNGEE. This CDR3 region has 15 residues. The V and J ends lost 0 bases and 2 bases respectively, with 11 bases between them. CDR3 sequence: CASSVGHLHNYGYTF. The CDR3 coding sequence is TGTGCCAGCAGCGTAGGACACTTACACAACTATGGCTACACCTTC.

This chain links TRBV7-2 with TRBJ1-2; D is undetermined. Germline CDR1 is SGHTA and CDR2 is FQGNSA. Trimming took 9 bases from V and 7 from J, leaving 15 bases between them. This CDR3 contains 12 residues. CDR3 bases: TGTGCCAGTCTTAAGCCCGGTCGTGGCTACACCTTC. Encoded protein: CASLKPGRGYTF.

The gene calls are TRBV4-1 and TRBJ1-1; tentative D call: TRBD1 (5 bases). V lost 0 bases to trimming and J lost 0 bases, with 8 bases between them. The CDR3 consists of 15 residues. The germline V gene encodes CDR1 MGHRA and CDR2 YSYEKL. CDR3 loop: CASSQDRVMNTEAFF. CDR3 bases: TGCGCCAGCAGCCAAGACAGGGTAATGAACACTGAAGCTTTCTTT.

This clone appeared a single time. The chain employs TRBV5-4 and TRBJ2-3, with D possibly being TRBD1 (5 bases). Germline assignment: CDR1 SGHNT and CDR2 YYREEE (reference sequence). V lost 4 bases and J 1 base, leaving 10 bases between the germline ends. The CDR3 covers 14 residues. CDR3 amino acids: CASSRQQGTDTQYF. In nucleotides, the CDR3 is TGTGCCAGCAGCCGCCAACAGGGCACAGATACGCAGTATTTT.

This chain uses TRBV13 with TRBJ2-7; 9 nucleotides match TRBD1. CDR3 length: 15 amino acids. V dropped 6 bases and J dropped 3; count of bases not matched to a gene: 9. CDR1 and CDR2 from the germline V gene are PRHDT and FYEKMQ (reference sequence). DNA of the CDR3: TGTGCCAGCAGTTTCAAGGACAGGGGCAACTACGAGCAGTACTTC. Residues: CASSFKDRGNYEQYF. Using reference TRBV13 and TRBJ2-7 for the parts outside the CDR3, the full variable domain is AAGVIQSPRHLIKEKRETATLKCYPIPRHDTVYWYQQGPGQDPQFLISFYEKMQSDKGSIPDRFSAQQFSDYHSELNMSSLELGDSALYFCASSFKDRGNYEQYFGPGTRLTVT.

CDR3 in amino acids: CASDTYTGELFF. CDR3 DNA sequence: TGTGCCAGCGACACCTACACCGGGGAGCTGTTTTTT. The rearrangement uses TRBV19 and TRBJ2-2; D is unclear. V dropped 9 bases and J dropped 3 bases, with 8 bases sitting between them. This CDR3 contains 12 residues. The germline V gene has CDR1 LNHDA and CDR2 SQIVND (reference sequence).

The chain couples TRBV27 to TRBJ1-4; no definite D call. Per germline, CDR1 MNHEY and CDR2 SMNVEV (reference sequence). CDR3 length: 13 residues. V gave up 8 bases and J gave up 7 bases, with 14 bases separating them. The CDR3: CASRPGFSEKLFF. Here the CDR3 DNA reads TGTGCCAGCCGACCGGGTTTTAGTGAAAAACTGTTTTTT.

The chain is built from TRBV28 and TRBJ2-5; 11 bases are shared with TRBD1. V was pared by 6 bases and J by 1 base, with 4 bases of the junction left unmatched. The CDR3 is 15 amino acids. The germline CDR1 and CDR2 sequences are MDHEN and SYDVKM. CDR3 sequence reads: CASRSDRGLQETQYF. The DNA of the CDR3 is TGTGCCAGCAGATCGGACAGGGGGCTCCAAGAGACCCAGTACTTC. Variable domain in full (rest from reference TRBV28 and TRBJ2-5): DVKVTQSSRYLVKRTGEKVFLECVQDMDHENMFWYRQDPGLGLRLIYFSYDVKMKEKGDIPEGYSVSREKKERFSLILESASTNQTSMYLCASRSDRGLQETQYFGPGTRLLVL.

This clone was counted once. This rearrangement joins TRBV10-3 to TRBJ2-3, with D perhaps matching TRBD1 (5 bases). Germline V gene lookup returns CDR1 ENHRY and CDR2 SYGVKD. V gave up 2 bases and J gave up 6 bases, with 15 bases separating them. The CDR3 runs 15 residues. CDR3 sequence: CAISEGAGSRDTQYF. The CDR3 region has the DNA TGTGCCATCAGTGAGGGGGCAGGATCCAGGGATACGCAGTATTTT.

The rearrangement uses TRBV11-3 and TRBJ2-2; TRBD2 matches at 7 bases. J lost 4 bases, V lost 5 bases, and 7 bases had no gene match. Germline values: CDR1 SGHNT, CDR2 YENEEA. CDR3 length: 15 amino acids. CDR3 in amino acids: CASSPWGGGTGELFF. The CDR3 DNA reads TGTGCCAGCAGCCCGTGGGGGGGAGGCACCGGGGAGCTGTTTTTT. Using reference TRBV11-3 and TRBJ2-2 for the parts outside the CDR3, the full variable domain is EAGVVQSPRYKIIEKKQPVAFWCNPISGHNTLYWYLQNLGQGPELLIRYENEEAVDDSQLPKDRFSAERLKGVDSTLKIQPAELGDSAVYLCASSPWGGGTGELFFGEGSRLTVL.

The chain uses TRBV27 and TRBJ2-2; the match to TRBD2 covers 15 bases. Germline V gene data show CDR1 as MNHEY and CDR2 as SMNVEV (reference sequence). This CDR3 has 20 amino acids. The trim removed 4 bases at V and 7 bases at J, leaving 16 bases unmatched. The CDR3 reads CASSYGSYGLAGGPGGELFF. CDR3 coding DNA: TGTGCCAGCAGTTACGGGTCTTACGGACTAGCGGGAGGGCCCGGCGGGGAGCTGTTTTTT.

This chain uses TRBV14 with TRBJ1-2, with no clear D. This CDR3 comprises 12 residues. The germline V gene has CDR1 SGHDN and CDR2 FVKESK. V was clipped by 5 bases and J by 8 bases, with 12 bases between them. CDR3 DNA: TGTGCCAGCAGCGACAACCCGGGGGGCTACACCTTC. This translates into CASSDNPGGYTF.

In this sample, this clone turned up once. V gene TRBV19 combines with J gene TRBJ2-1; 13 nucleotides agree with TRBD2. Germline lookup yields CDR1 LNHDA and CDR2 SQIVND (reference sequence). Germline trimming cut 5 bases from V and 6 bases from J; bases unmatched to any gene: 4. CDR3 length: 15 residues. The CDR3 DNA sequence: TGTGCCAGTAGTCTGACTAGCGGGGGGCCCAATGAGCAGTTCTTC. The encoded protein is CASSLTSGGPNEQFF.

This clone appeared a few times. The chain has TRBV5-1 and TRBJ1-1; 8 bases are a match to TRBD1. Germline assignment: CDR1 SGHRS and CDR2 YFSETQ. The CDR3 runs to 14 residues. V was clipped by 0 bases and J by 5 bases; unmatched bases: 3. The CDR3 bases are TGCGCCAGCAGCTTGGCGACAGGGGAAACTGAAGCTTTCTTT. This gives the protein CASSLATGETEAFF.

The CDR3 sequence: CASSLTGYEQYF. CDR3 bases: TGTGCCAGCAGCTTGACTGGCTACGAGCAGTACTTC. The chain recombines TRBV7-6 with TRBJ2-7, with no clear D. Trimming shortened V by 3 bases and J by 3 bases, and 6 bases separated the two germline ends. This CDR3 region has 12 residues. CDR1 and CDR2 (germline): SGHVS, FNYEAQ.

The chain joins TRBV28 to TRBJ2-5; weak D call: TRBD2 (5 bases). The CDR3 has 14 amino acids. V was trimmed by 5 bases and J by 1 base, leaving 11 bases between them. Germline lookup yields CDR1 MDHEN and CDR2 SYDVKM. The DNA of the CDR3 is TGTGCCAGCAGTCCCGGACTGTCCCAAGAGACCCAGTACTTC. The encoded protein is CASSPGLSQETQYF.

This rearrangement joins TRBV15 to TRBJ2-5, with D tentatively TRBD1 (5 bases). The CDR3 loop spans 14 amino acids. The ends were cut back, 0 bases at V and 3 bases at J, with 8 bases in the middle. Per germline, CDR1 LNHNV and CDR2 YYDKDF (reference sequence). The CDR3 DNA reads TGTGCCACCAGCAGAGACAGGGCTGAAGAGACCCAGTACTTC. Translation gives CATSRDRAEETQYF. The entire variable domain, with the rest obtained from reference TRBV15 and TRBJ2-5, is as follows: DAMVIQNPRYQVTQFGKPVTLSCSQTLNHNVMYWYQQKSSQAPKLLFHYYDKDFNNEADTPDNFQSRRPNTSFCFLDIRSPGLGDTAMYLCATSRDRAEETQYFGPGTRLLVL.

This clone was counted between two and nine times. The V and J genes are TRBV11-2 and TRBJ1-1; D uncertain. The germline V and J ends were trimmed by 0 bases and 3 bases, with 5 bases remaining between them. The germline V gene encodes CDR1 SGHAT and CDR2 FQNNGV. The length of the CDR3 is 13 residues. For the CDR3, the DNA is TGTGCCAGCAGCTTAGACGGTGACACTGAAGCTTTCTTT. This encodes CASSLDGDTEAFF.

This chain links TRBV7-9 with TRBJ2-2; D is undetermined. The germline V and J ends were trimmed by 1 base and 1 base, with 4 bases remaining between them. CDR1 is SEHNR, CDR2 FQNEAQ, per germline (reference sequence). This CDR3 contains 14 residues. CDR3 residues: CASSLDGNTGELFF. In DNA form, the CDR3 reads TGTGCCAGCAGCTTAGACGGGAACACCGGGGAGCTGTTTTTT.

The CDR3 coding sequence is TGCGCCAGCAGCCAAACCTCCGGACAGAGATCTTATGGCTACACCTTC. Translated: CASSQTSGQRSYGYTF. The rearrangement links TRBV4-1 to TRBJ1-2; tentative D call: TRBD1 (6 bases). The germline gives CDR1 MGHRA, CDR2 YSYEKL. The CDR3 runs to 16 residues. Trimming shortened V by 2 bases and J by 5 bases, and 18 bases separated the two germline ends.

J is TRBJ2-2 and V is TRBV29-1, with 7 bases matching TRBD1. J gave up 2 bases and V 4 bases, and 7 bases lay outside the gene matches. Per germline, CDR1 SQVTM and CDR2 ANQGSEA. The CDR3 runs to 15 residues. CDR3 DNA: TGCAGCGTTGCCCGGGACAGCTCTAACACCGGGGAGCTGTTTTTT. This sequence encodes CSVARDSSNTGELFF.